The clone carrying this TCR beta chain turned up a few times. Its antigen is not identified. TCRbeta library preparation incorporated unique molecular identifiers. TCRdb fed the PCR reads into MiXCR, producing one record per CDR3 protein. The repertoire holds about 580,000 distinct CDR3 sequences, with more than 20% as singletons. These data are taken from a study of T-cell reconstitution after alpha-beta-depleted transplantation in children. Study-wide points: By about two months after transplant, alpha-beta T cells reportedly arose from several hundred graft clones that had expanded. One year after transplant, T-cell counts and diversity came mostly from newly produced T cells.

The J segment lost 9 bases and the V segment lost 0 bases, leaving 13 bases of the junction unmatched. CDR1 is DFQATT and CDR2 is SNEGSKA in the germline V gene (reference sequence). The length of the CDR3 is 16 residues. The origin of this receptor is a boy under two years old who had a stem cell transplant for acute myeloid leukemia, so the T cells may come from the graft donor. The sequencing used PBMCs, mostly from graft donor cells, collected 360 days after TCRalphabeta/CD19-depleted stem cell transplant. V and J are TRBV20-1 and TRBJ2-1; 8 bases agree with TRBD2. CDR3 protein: CSARDSGDGGATEQFF. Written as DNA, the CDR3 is TGCAGTGCTAGAGATTCCGGCGACGGGGGGGCCACTGAGCAGTTCTTC.